What follows are 27 T cell receptor beta chains derived from one specimen sequenced in a study of T cells expressing NK-cell markers. For each CDR3 protein, TCRdb gives one entry from its re-call of the 5' RACE reads, without DNA. The sample has approximately 150,000 distinct CDR3 sequences. Sequencing used blood T cells: a sorted CD56 or NKG2C T cell subset, CD4+ or CD8+ T cells, or bulk PBMC T cells (not recorded which). These receptors all come from a man younger than 35 in good health.

This rearrangement joins TRBV6-1 to TRBJ2-1; the D gene TCRdb calls, TRBD1, cannot be checked with no DNA. Germline CDR1 reads MNHNS; CDR2 reads SASEGT. The CDR3 is 15 residues long. CDR3 residues: CASSEWDSSYNEQFF.

The chain is built from TRBV12-3 or TRBV12-4 and TRBJ1-4. The CDR3 is 13 residues long. The chain's CDR3 is CASSFSPNEKLFF.

The chain employs TRBV7-6 and TRBJ2-6. Germline CDR1 reads SGHVS; CDR2 reads FNYEAQ. The CDR3 is made up of 18 amino acids. Here the CDR3 reads CASSLGRKGNSGANVLTF.

The chain joins TRBV4-3 to TRBJ1-2; lacking DNA, the TRBD1 call made by TCRdb goes unchecked. This CDR3 is built from 15 residues. The V gene's germline CDR1 is LGHNA and CDR2 YSLEER. CDR3 residues: CASSQVHRTNYGYTF.

V usage is TRBV5-1 and J usage is TRBJ2-5; TCRdb names TRBD2, which stays unverified in the absence of DNA. The CDR3 runs 16 residues. Per germline, CDR1 SGHRS and CDR2 YFSETQ. The CDR3 region is CASSLLSSGGQETQYF.

The CDR3: CASTAGRGPRETQYF. The gene calls are TRBV27 and TRBJ2-5; TCRdb's D call, TRBD1, is unchecked because there is no DNA. This CDR3 spans 15 amino acids. Per germline, CDR1 MNHEY and CDR2 SMNVEV (reference sequence).

The chain joins TRBV11-2 to TRBJ2-3. The CDR3 contains 13 residues. Per germline, CDR1 SGHAT and CDR2 FQNNGV. This CDR3 reads CASSRYHTDTQYF.

This sequence joins TRBV7-6 and TRBJ2-1; lacking DNA, the TRBD2 call made by TCRdb goes unchecked. The CDR3 extends over 15 amino acids. The germline V gene has CDR1 SGHVS and CDR2 FNYEAQ. CDR3 loop: CASSFLAGSAQEQFF. Looking up the rest from reference TRBV7-6 and TRBJ2-1 gives the full variable domain: GAGVSQSPRYKVTKRGQDVALRCDPISGHVSLYWYRQALGQGPEFLTYFNYEAQQDKSGLPNDRFSAERPEGSISTLTIQRTEQRDSAMYRCASSFLAGSAQEQFFGPGTRLTVL.

The rearrangement uses TRBV29-1 and TRBJ2-1; no DNA is available, so the TRBD2 call from TCRdb remains unchecked. CDR3 length: 16 residues. Germline-derived CDR1 and CDR2 are SQVTM and ANQGSEA. CDR3 region: CSVIGLAGGGYNEQFF.

The chain combines TRBV27 with TRBJ2-1; as DNA is missing, the TRBD1 call by TCRdb cannot be tested. Germline CDR1 MNHEY, CDR2 SMNVEV (reference sequence). This CDR3 is built from 14 residues. The CDR3 spells CASSYLQGGAEQFF.

The chain uses TRBV19 and TRBJ2-3; TCRdb names TRBD1, which stays unverified in the absence of DNA. Germline values: CDR1 LNHDA, CDR2 SQIVND (reference sequence). The CDR3 sequence is 13 residues long. This CDR3 reads CASSIAGPDTQYF.

CDR3 amino acids: CASSSPVVYNEQFF. J is TRBJ2-1 and V is TRBV6-2 or TRBV6-3; TCRdb outputs TRBD2, but without DNA this stays unchecked. Germline lookup yields CDR1 MNHEY and CDR2 SVGEGT. The CDR3 sequence is 14 residues long.

The genes are TRBV14 and TRBJ2-7; absent DNA, TCRdb's TRBD1 call cannot be checked. The CDR3 runs 16 residues. CDR1 and CDR2 from the germline V gene are SGHDN and FVKESK. The chain's CDR3 is CASSQVRGLGIYEQYF.

The J gene is TRBJ2-1, the V gene TRBV30. The CDR3 is made up of 13 amino acids. Germline CDR1 GTSNPN, CDR2 SVGIG (reference sequence). CDR3 amino acids: CAWRYRSYNEQFF.

The chain is built from TRBV13 and TRBJ2-1. The CDR3 runs to 13 residues. Germline CDR1 reads PRHDT; CDR2 reads FYEKMQ (reference sequence). CDR3 amino acids: CATERSSYNEQFF.

The chain joins TRBV6-2 or TRBV6-3 to TRBJ2-1; TCRdb's assignment of TRBD2 cannot be checked, as there is no DNA. The CDR3 contains 19 residues. CDR1 MNHEY and CDR2 SVGEGT come from the germline V gene. The CDR3 reads CASSSWVAGTVFVGNEQFF.

The chain links TRBV29-1 to TRBJ2-5; with no DNA, the TCRdb D assignment of TRBD1 cannot be verified. CDR3 length: 13 amino acids. From germline, CDR1 is SQVTM and CDR2 ANQGSEA. CDR3 protein: CSVEWGRGETQYF. The whole variable domain, remainder taken from reference TRBV29-1 and TRBJ2-5, is SAVISQKPSRDICQRGTSLTIQCQVDSQVTMMFWYRQQPGQSLTLIATANQGSEATYESGFVIDKFPISRPNLTFSTLTVSNMSPEDSSIYLCSVEWGRGETQYFGPGTRLLVL.

The chain recombines TRBV11-2 with TRBJ2-3; TCRdb's D call of TRBD2 is untestable without DNA. The CDR3 contains 15 residues. Germline loops: CDR1 SGHAT, CDR2 FQNNGV. The CDR3 sequence: CASSLGQPSVDTQYF. The whole variable domain, filled in from reference TRBV11-2 and TRBJ2-3, reads EAGVAQSPRYKIIEKRQSVAFWCNPISGHATLYWYQQILGQGPKLLIQFQNNGVVDDSQLPKDRFSAERLKGVDSTLKIQPAKLEDSAVYLCASSLGQPSVDTQYFGPGTRLTVL.

The chain recombines TRBV5-6 with TRBJ2-7; TCRdb lists TRBD1, though no DNA is available to test this call. The CDR3 covers 13 residues. The germline gives CDR1 SGHDT, CDR2 YYEEEE. CDR3 region: CASSLLSAYEQYF.

This sequence joins TRBV29-1 and TRBJ2-3. The CDR3 totals 12 residues. Germline V gene lookup returns CDR1 SQVTM and CDR2 ANQGSEA. The CDR3 region is CSAHIAADTQYF.

V is TRBV4-1 and J is TRBJ1-1. The length of the CDR3 is 15 residues. Germline-derived CDR1 and CDR2 are MGHRA and YSYEKL. The CDR3 region is CASSQEASGAVGAFF.

The V and J genes are TRBV4-2 and TRBJ2-2; TCRdb returns TRBD2, unconfirmable since there is no DNA. The germline gives CDR1 LGHNA, CDR2 YNFKEQ. There are 18 residues in the CDR3. CDR3 amino acids: CASSQEISGSPNTGELFF.

The chain employs TRBV11-2 and TRBJ2-1. Germline values: CDR1 SGHAT, CDR2 FQNNGV. The CDR3 is 13 residues long. The CDR3 region is CASSLSHDNEQFF.

This chain joins TRBV7-6 and TRBJ1-1; TCRdb's D call, TRBD1, is unchecked because there is no DNA. This CDR3 has 15 residues. Germline loops: CDR1 SGHVS, CDR2 FNYEAQ. Here the CDR3 reads CASSFTGAANTEAFF.

The chain joins TRBV4-3 to TRBJ2-7. The CDR3 runs 14 residues. CDR1 and CDR2 from the germline V gene are LGHNA and YSLEER. The CDR3 loop reads CASSQDLSSAEQYF.

The chain joins TRBV12-3 or TRBV12-4 to TRBJ2-1; as DNA is missing, the TRBD1 call by TCRdb cannot be tested. This CDR3 has 14 residues. The CDR3 protein is CASSQIPGYNEQFF.

The genes are TRBV9 and TRBJ2-1; lacking DNA, the TRBD2 call made by TCRdb goes unchecked. Germline assignment: CDR1 SGDLS and CDR2 YYNGEE. The CDR3 sequence is 15 residues long. This chain's CDR3 is CASSSGAGPYNEQFF.